The clone carrying this T cell receptor beta chain appeared a few times. The antigen is undetermined. The CDR3 totals 14 residues. Deletions cut 3 bases from V and 0 bases from J, with 8 bases between. Germline values: CDR1 LNHDA, CDR2 SQIVND (reference sequence). During its preparation, the TCRbeta library received unique molecular identifiers. TCRdb used MiXCR to reprocess the PCR reads, holding one entry per CDR3 protein. The sample lists approximately 490,000 distinct CDR3 sequences; over 9.5% were seen once. The sample comes from a study of T-cell reconstitution after alpha-beta-depleted transplantation in children. General study points: It was reported that alpha-beta T cells came from several hundred expanded graft clones (about two months after transplant).

This specimen was PBMCs, taken before TCRalphabeta/CD19-depleted stem cell transplant. The receptor was derived from a child younger than 10 with inherited bone marrow failure, due to receive a stem cell transplant. The chain recombines TRBV19 with TRBJ1-1, with no clear D. The CDR3 reads CASSMQYMNTEAFF. For the CDR3, the DNA is TGTGCCAGTAGTATGCAGTACATGAACACTGAAGCTTTCTTT.